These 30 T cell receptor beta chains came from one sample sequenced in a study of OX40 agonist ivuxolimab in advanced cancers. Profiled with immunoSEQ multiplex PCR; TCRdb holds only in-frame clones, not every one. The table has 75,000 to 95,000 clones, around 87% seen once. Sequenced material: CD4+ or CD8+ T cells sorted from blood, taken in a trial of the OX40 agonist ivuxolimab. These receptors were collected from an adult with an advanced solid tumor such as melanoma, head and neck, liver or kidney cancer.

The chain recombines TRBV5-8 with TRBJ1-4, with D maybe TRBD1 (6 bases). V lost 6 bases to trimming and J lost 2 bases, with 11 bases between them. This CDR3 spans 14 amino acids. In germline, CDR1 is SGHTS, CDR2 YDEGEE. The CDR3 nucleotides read TGTGCCAGCATCTACCAGGGGACTAATGAAAAACTGTTTTTT. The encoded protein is CASIYQGTNEKLFF.

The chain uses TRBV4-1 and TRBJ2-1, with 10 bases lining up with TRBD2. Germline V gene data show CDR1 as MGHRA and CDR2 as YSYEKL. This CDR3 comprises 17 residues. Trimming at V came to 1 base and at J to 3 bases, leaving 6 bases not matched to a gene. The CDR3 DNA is TGCGCCAGCAGCCAAGCTCCCGGGACTAGCGTCTACAATGAGCAGTTCTTC. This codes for CASSQAPGTSVYNEQFF.

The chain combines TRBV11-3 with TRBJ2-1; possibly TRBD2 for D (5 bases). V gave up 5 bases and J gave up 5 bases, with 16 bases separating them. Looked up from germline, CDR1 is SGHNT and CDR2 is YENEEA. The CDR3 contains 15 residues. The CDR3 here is CASSQREGFHNEQFF. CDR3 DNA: TGTGCCAGCAGCCAACGAGAGGGCTTTCACAATGAGCAGTTCTTC. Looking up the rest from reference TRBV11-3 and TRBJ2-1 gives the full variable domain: EAGVVQSPRYKIIEKKQPVAFWCNPISGHNTLYWYLQNLGQGPELLIRYENEEAVDDSQLPKDRFSAERLKGVDSTLKIQPAELGDSAVYLCASSQREGFHNEQFFGPGTRLTVL.

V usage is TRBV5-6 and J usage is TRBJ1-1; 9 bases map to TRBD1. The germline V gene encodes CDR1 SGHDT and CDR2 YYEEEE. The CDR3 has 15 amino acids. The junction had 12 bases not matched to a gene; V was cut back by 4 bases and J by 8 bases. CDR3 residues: CASSAGTGFLVEAFF. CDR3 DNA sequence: TGTGCCAGCAGCGCCGGGACAGGGTTTTTGGTAGAAGCTTTCTTT.

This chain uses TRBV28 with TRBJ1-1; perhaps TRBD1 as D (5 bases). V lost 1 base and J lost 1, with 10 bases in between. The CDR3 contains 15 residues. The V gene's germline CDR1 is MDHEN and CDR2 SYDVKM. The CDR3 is CASSLFGDRNTEAFF. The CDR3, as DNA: TGTGCCAGCAGTTTATTTGGGGACCGGAACACTGAAGCTTTCTTT.

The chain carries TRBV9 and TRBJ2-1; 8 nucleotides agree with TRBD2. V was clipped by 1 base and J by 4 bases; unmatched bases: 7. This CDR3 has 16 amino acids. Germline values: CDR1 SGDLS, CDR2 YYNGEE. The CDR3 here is CASSVSGSGRYNEQFF. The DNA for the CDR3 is TGTGCCAGCAGCGTAAGCGGGAGCGGTAGATACAATGAGCAGTTCTTC.

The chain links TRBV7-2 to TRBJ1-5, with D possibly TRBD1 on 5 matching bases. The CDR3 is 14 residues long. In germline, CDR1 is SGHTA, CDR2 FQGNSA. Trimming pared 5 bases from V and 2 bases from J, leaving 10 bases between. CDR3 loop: CASSTGNGNQPQHF. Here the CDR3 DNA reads TGTGCCAGCAGCACAGGTAATGGCAATCAGCCCCAGCATTTT.

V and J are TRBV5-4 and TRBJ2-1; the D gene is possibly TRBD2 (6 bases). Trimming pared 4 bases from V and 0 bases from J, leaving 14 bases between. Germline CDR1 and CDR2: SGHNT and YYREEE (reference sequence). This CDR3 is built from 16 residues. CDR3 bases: TGTGCCAGCAGCGGGGAGCGGGTGAGCTCCTACAATGAGCAGTTCTTC. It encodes CASSGERVSSYNEQFF.

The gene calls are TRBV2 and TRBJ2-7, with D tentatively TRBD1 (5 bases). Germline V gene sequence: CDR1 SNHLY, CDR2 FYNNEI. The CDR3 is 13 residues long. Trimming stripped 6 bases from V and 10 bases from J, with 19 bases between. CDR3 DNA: TGTGCCAGCAGATTGGGGCCCGGTTCGTTTCAGTACGTC. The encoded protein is CASRLGPGSFQYV.

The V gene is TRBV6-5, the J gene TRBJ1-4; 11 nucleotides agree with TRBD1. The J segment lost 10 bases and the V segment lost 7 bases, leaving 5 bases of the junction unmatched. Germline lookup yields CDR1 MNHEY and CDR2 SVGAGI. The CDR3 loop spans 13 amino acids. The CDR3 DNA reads TGTGCCAGCACCACCGGGACAGGGGGAAAACTGTTTTTT. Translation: CASTTGTGGKLFF.

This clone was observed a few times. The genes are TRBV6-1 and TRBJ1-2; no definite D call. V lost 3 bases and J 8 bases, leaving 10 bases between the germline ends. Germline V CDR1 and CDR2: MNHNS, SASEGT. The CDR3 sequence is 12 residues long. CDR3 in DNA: TGTGCCAGCAGTGACCCTCCCGGGGGCTACACCTTC. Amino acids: CASSDPPGGYTF.

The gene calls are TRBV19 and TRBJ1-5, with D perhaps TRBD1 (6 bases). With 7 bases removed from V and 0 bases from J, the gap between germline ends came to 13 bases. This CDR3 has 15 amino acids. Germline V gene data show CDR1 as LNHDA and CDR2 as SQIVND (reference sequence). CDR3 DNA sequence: TGTGCCAGTACGGGGGCAAAGTATAGCAATCAGCCCCAGCATTTT. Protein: CASTGAKYSNQPQHF.

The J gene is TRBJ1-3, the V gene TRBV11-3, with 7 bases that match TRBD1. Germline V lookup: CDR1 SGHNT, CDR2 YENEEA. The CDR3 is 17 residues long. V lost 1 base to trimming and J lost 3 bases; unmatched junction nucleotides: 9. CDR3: CASSLVGGQGVGNTIYF. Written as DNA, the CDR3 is TGTGCCAGCAGCTTAGTAGGCGGGCAGGGGGTTGGAAACACCATATATTTT.

CDR3 region: CASSETYEQYV. The CDR3 DNA sequence: TGCGCCAGCAGTGAAACCTACGAGCAGTACGTC. V usage is TRBV10-2 and J usage is TRBJ2-7; unclear D gene. Trimming left V 3 bases short and J 2 bases short, with 2 bases between. CDR3 length equals 11 residues. Per the germline V gene, CDR1 is WSHSY and CDR2 is SAAADI.

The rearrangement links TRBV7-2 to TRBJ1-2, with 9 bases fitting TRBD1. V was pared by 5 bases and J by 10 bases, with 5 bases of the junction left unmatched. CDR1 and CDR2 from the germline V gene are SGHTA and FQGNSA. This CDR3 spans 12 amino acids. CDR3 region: CASSVHRGHYTF. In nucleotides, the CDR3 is TGTGCCAGCAGCGTCCACAGGGGGCACTACACCTTC.

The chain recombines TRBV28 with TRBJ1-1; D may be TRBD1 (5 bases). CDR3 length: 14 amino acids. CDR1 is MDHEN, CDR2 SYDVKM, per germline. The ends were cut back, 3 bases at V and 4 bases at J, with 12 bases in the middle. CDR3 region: CASSLRGRGTEAFF. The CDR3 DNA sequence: TGTGCCAGCAGTTTGAGGGGAAGGGGCACTGAAGCTTTCTTT.

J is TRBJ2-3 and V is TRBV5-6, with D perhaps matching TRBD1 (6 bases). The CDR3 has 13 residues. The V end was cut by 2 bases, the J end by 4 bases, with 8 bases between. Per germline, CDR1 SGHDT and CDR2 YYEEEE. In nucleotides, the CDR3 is TGTGCCAGCAGCTTACAGGGTCCAGATACGCAGTATTTT. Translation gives CASSLQGPDTQYF.

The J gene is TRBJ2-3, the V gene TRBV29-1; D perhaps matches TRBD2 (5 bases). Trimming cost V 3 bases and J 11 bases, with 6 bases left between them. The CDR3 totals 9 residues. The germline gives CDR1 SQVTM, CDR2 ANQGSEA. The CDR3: CSVDEGQYF. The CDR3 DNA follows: TGCAGCGTTGACGAGGGGCAGTATTTT.

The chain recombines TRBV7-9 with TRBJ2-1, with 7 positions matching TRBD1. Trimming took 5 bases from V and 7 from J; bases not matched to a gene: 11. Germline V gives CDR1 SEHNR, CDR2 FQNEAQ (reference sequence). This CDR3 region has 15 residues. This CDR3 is CASSQLRGSGNEQFF. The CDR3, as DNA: TGTGCCAGCAGCCAACTCAGGGGGTCCGGGAATGAGCAGTTCTTC.

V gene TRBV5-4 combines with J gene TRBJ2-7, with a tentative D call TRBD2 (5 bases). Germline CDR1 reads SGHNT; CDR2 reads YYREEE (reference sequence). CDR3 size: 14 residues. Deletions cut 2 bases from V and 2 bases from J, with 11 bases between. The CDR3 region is CASSFSGLTYEQYF. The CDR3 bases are TGTGCCAGCAGCTTCAGCGGTCTCACCTACGAGCAGTACTTC.

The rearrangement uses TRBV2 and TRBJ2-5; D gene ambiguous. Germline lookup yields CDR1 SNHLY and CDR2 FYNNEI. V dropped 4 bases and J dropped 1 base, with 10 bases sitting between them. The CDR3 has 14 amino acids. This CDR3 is CASSVLLVQETQYF. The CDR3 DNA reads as TGTGCCAGCAGTGTACTCCTAGTCCAAGAGACCCAGTACTTC.

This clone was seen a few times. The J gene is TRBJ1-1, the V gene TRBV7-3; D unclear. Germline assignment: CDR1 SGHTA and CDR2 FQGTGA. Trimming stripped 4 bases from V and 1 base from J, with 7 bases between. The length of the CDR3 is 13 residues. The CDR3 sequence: CASSSQANTEAFF. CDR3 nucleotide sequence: TGTGCCAGCAGCTCGCAGGCGAACACTGAAGCTTTCTTT. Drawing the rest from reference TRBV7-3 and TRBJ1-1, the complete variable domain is GAGVSQTPSNKVTEKGKYVELRCDPISGHTALYWYRQSLGQGPEFLIYFQGTGAADDSGLPNDRFFAVRPEGSVSTLKIQRTERGDSAVYLCASSSQANTEAFFGQGTRLTVV.

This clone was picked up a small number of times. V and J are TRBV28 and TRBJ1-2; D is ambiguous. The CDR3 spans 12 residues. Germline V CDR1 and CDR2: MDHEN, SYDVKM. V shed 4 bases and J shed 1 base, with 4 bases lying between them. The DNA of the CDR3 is TGTGCCAGCAGTTCCTTTAACTATGGCTACACCTTC. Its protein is CASSSFNYGYTF.

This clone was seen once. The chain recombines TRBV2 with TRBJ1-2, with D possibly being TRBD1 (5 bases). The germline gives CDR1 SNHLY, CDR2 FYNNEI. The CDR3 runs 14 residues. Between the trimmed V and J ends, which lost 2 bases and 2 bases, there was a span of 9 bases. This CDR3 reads CASSERGPNYGYTF. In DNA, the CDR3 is TGTGCCAGCAGTGAACGGGGACCAAACTATGGCTACACCTTC.

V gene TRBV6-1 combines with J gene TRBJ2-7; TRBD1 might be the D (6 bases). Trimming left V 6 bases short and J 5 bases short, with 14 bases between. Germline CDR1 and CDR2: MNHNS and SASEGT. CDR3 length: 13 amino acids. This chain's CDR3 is CASSRVRGHEQYV. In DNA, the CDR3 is TGTGCCAGCAGCCGCGTCAGGGGTCACGAGCAGTACGTC.

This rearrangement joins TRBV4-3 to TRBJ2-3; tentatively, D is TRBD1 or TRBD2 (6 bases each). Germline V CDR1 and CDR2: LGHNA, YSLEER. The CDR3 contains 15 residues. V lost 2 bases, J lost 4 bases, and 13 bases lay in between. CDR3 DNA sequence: TGCGCCAGCAGCCAACAAAAGGGGGGCCCAGATACGCAGTATTTT. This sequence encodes CASSQQKGGPDTQYF.

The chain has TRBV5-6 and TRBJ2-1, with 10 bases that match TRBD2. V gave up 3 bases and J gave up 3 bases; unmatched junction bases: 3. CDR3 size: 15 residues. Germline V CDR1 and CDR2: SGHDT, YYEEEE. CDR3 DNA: TGTGCCAGCAGCTACGGGACTAGCGACTACAATGAGCAGTTCTTC. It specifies CASSYGTSDYNEQFF.

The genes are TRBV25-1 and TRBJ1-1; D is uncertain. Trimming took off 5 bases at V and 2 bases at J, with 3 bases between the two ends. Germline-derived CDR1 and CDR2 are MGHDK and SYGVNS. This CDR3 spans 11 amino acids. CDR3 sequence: CASSKNTEAFF. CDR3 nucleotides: TGTGCCAGCAGTAAAAACACTGAAGCTTTCTTT.

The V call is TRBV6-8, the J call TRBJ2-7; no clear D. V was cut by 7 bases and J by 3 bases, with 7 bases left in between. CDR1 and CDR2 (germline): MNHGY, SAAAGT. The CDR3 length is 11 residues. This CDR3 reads CASTLSYEQYF. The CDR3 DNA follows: TGTGCCAGCACCCTAAGCTACGAGCAGTACTTC.

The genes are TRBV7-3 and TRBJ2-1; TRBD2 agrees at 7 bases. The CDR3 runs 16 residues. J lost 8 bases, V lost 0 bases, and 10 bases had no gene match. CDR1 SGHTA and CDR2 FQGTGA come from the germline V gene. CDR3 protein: CASSLTGGGSADEQFF. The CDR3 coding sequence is TGTGCCAGCAGCTTAACGGGTGGCGGGAGTGCAGATGAGCAGTTCTTC.